This TCR beta chain derives from a study of blood T cell repertoires in COVID-19. Study overall: Samples of COVID-19 (acute and convalescent) were obtained from the United States, Italy and Spain. From T cells, B-cell-depleted T cells, or PBMCs came the material, which was cDNA or gDNA.

In the original analysis: Estimates of nucleated cell counts were drawn from the amplification of reference gene primers. Sequencing used immunoSEQ multiplex PCR; TCRdb keeps in-frame clones, though not all of them. Clone size and the V and J calls come from that table; the DNA yielded D and trimming. This table holds some 100,000 clones, approximately 89% found once. V gave up 2 bases and J gave up 2 bases, with 9 bases separating them. The CDR3 loop spans 14 amino acids. Germline CDR1 SGHTA, CDR2 FQGNSA. The chain joins TRBV7-2 to TRBJ1-1; possibly TRBD1 for D (5 bases). Input material: peripheral blood. The TCR sequence derives from a man aged 50 to 59 with acute or convalescent COVID-19. As DNA, the CDR3 is TGTGCCAGCAGCTTAACGGGGGGTAACACTGAAGCTTTCTTT. Amino acid sequence: CASSLTGGNTEAFF.